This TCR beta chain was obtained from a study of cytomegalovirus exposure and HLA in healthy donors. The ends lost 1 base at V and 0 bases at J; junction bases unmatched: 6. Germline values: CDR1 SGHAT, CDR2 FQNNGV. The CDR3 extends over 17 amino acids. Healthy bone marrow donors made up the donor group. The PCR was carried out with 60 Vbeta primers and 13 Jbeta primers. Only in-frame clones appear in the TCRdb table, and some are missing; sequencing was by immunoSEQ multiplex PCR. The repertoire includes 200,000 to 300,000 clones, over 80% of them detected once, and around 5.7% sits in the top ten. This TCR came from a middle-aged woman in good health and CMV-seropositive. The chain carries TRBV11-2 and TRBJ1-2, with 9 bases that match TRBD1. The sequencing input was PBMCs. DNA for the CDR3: TGTGCCAGCAGCTTAGTCCTCGGGACAGGGTCTAACTATGGCTACACCTTC. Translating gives CASSLVLGTGSNYGYTF.